The 25 T cell receptor beta chains reported below all come from one sample, sequenced in a study of blood T cell repertoires in COVID-19. Repertoires were generated with immunoSEQ multiplex PCR, while TCRdb's copy carries only in-frame clones and drops some. The table lists approximately 140,000 clones, over 75% of them singletons, with 3.9% in the top ten. Source material: PBMCs or T cells enriched from blood (not recorded which). Source of these receptors: a man aged 50-60 years in a cohort exposed to, infected with or recovered from COVID-19 (not recorded which).

This clone was recorded only once. The rearrangement joins TRBV27 to TRBJ2-7; 7 nucleotides agree with TRBD1. The CDR3 is 13 residues long. With V trimmed by 3 bases and J by 2 bases, 1 base remained unmatched. Germline lookup yields CDR1 MNHEY and CDR2 SMNVEV (reference sequence). The DNA of the CDR3 is TGTGCCAGCAGTTTGGGGACAGCCTACGAGCAGTACTTC. Protein sequence: CASSLGTAYEQYF.

The rearrangement links TRBV15 to TRBJ1-1, with no clear D. The CDR3 has 13 residues. Germline values: CDR1 LNHNV, CDR2 YYDKDF (reference sequence). Between the trimmed V and J ends, which lost 4 bases and 6 bases, there was a span of 12 bases. CDR3 bases: TGTGCCACCAGCATACTTCGGTACTCTGAAGCTTTCTTT. Its protein is CATSILRYSEAFF.

V is TRBV11-3 and J is TRBJ2-3, with D maybe TRBD1 (5 bases). The CDR3 loop spans 15 amino acids. V lost 5 bases to trimming and J lost 0 bases, with 12 bases between them. Germline CDR1 SGHNT, CDR2 YENEEA. In nucleotides, the CDR3 is TGTGCCAGCAGCCTCGACAGTTCTAGCACAGATACGCAGTATTTT. Its protein product is CASSLDSSSTDTQYF.

Comment on this clone: Other DNA sequences from this sample encode an identical CDR3 as well. The chain has TRBV7-9 and TRBJ2-3; unclear D gene. The CDR3 has 12 residues. The germline V gene has CDR1 SEHNR and CDR2 FQNEAQ (reference sequence). V was clipped by 8 bases and J by 6 bases, with 12 bases between them. The DNA for the CDR3 is TGTGCCAGCGGCCATACGTCGGATACGCAGTATTTT. This sequence encodes CASGHTSDTQYF.

This rearrangement joins TRBV28 to TRBJ2-7; 10 nucleotides line up with TRBD2. This CDR3 contains 16 residues. Germline V CDR1 and CDR2: MDHEN, SYDVKM. Germline trimming cut 5 bases from V and 4 bases from J; bases unmatched to any gene: 11. CDR3 nucleotide sequence: TGTGCCAGCAGTCGGACTAGCGGCCCTCCCCTATACGAGCAGTACTTC. This codes for CASSRTSGPPLYEQYF.

The chain is built from TRBV3-1 (or the pseudogene TRBV3-2) and TRBJ1-2, with 7 positions matching TRBD1. The CDR3 is 14 residues long. V gave up 4 bases and J gave up 3 bases; unmatched junction bases: 5. The germline V gene encodes CDR1 LGHDT and CDR2 YNNKEL (reference sequence). CDR3 residues: CASSRGQLYYGYTF. The CDR3 DNA is TGTGCCAGCAGCCGGGGACAGCTTTACTATGGCTACACCTTC.

This clone occurred once. V and J are TRBV7-7 and TRBJ2-7, with TRBD1 matching 11 bases. Germline CDR1 is SSHAT and CDR2 is FNYEAQ (reference sequence). This CDR3 comprises 15 residues. V lost 5 bases and J lost 4; bases outside the gene matches: 7. The CDR3 region is CASSEGTGGGYEQYF. For the CDR3, the DNA is TGTGCCAGCAGCGAAGGGACAGGGGGAGGGTACGAGCAGTACTTC.

J is TRBJ1-5 and V is TRBV27; D ambiguous. This CDR3 has 15 amino acids. Germline-derived CDR1 and CDR2 are MNHEY and SMNVEV (reference sequence). Trimming pared 0 bases from V and 4 bases from J, leaving 10 bases between. The CDR3 here is CASSLSPSRNQPQHF. The CDR3 bases are TGTGCCAGCAGTTTATCTCCCTCCCGTAATCAGCCCCAGCATTTT.

The chain employs TRBV24-1 and TRBJ2-3; D is unclear. There are 13 residues in the CDR3. The germline V gene encodes CDR1 KGHDR and CDR2 SFDVKD. V shed 6 bases and J shed 2 bases, with 8 bases lying between them. CDR3 loop: CATSSSYTDTQYF. The CDR3 DNA follows: TGTGCCACCAGTAGTAGTTACACAGATACGCAGTATTTT.

The gene calls are TRBV30 and TRBJ2-5, with 10 bases aligning to TRBD2. Germline CDR1 reads GTSNPN; CDR2 reads SVGIG (reference sequence). This CDR3 is 15 amino acids long. Losses at the gene ends were 5 bases for V and 1 base for J; bases not matched to a gene: 7. The CDR3 reads CAWDARLAGQETQYF. The CDR3 DNA reads as TGTGCCTGGGACGCTCGACTAGCGGGCCAAGAGACCCAGTACTTC.

V gene TRBV3-1 (or the pseudogene TRBV3-2) combines with J gene TRBJ1-6; TRBD1 agrees at 7 bases. This CDR3 spans 16 amino acids. The germline V gene has CDR1 LGHDT and CDR2 YNNKEL (reference sequence). V was pared by 4 bases and J by 5 bases, with 8 bases of the junction left unmatched. The CDR3 spells CASSRRQGIHNSPLHF. The CDR3 DNA follows: TGTGCCAGCAGCCGAAGACAGGGTATTCATAATTCACCCCTCCACTTT.

This chain uses TRBV18 with TRBJ2-1, with D tentatively TRBD2 (7 bases). Germline V lookup: CDR1 KGHSH, CDR2 LQKENI. Trimming removed 6 bases at V and 9 bases at J, with 18 bases between. This CDR3 contains 14 residues. CDR3 sequence (DNA): TGTGCCAGCTCCCCGGGGGGACACACTAGTGAGCAGTTCTTC. Translating it yields CASSPGGHTSEQFF. The whole variable domain, remainder taken from reference TRBV18 and TRBJ2-1, is NAGVMQNPRHLVRRRGQEARLRCSPMKGHSHVYWYRQLPEEGLKFMVYLQKENIIDESGMPKERFSAEFPKEGPSILRIQQVVRGDSAAYFCASSPGGHTSEQFFGPGTRLTVL.

This clone was counted a single time. This rearrangement joins TRBV3-1 (or the pseudogene TRBV3-2) to TRBJ1-1, with D possibly being TRBD1 (6 bases). Germline CDR1 and CDR2: LGHDT and YNNKEL (reference sequence). Trimming removed 1 base at V and 4 bases at J, with 13 bases between. CDR3 length: 15 amino acids. The CDR3 is CASSQGGGPSTEAFF. CDR3 nucleotide sequence: TGTGCCAGCAGCCAAGGGGGGGGGCCGAGCACTGAAGCTTTCTTT.

V usage is TRBV3-1 (or the pseudogene TRBV3-2) and J usage is TRBJ2-2; D ambiguous. The CDR3 sequence is 16 residues long. V was shortened by 0 bases and J by 3 bases, with 11 bases between the two germline ends. Germline loops: CDR1 LGHDT, CDR2 YNNKEL (reference sequence). DNA of the CDR3: TGTGCCAGCAGCCAAGATGCCACATTTGACACCGGGGAGCTGTTTTTT. Protein product: CASSQDATFDTGELFF.

In its sample, this clone was seen once. The chain employs TRBV5-6 and TRBJ2-5; D is perhaps TRBD2 (7 bases). V was clipped by 4 bases and J by 5 bases, with 18 bases between them. This CDR3 spans 15 amino acids. Germline CDR1 reads SGHDT; CDR2 reads YYEEEE. The CDR3, as DNA: TGTGCCAGCAGCCAATTTAGGGGGGGGACGGAGACCCAGTACTTC. Translating gives CASSQFRGGTETQYF.

CDR3 sequence reads: CASQTSGSSYEQYF. CDR3 bases: TGCGCCAGTCAGACTAGCGGGAGCTCCTACGAGCAGTACTTC. This chain uses TRBV10-2 with TRBJ2-7; 12 nucleotides line up with TRBD2. CDR1 and CDR2 from the germline V gene are WSHSY and SAAADI. This CDR3 region has 14 residues. J was trimmed by 0 bases and V by 9 bases; bases with no gene match: 3.

This chain links TRBV10-3 with TRBJ1-2, with a possible D match to TRBD1 (6 bases). V was trimmed by 2 bases and J by 9 bases, leaving 16 bases between them. Germline assignment: CDR1 ENHRY and CDR2 SYGVKD. The length of the CDR3 is 14 residues. This CDR3 is CAISEPPDRASYTF. CDR3 DNA sequence: TGTGCCATCAGTGAGCCCCCGGACAGAGCCAGCTACACCTTC.

This chain joins TRBV4-3 and TRBJ2-3; unclear D gene. CDR1 is LGHNA, CDR2 YSLEER, per germline. The CDR3 is 12 residues long. Trimming left V 0 bases short and J 8 bases short, with 6 bases between. CDR3 bases: TGCGCCAGCAGCCAAGACGGTGGTACGCAGTATTTT. It translates to CASSQDGGTQYF.

This chain connects TRBV24-1 to TRBJ2-2; D unclear. V lost 2 bases and J 6 bases, leaving 9 bases between the germline ends. Germline V gene data show CDR1 as KGHDR and CDR2 as SFDVKD. The CDR3 consists of 14 residues. For the CDR3, the DNA is TGTGCCACCAGTGATTACCGAGGCTCCGGGGAGCTGTTTTTT. The encoded protein is CATSDYRGSGELFF.

This clone appeared a single time. The rearrangement links TRBV29-1 to TRBJ2-1; 11 bases map to TRBD2. J lost 4 bases, V lost 4 bases, and 6 bases had no gene match. This CDR3 has 15 residues. In germline, CDR1 is SQVTM, CDR2 ANQGSEA. CDR3 residues: CSVARRLAGYNEQFF. CDR3 bases: TGCAGCGTTGCTCGGAGACTAGCGGGGTACAATGAGCAGTTCTTC.

The chain recombines TRBV5-1 with TRBJ2-7; D gene ambiguous. The CDR3 has 13 amino acids. From germline, CDR1 is SGHRS and CDR2 YFSETQ. With 2 bases removed from V and 0 bases from J, the gap between germline ends came to 6 bases. This chain's CDR3 is CASSFDNSYEQYF. CDR3 nucleotide sequence: TGCGCCAGCAGCTTTGACAACTCCTACGAGCAGTACTTC.

The rearrangement links TRBV4-3 to TRBJ2-1, with 7 bases that match TRBD1. CDR3 length equals 15 residues. V lost 0 bases, J lost 4 bases, and 3 bases stayed unmatched. Germline V gene data show CDR1 as LGHNA and CDR2 as YSLEER. CDR3 coding DNA: TGCGCCAGCAGCCAAGACGGGACAGAATACAATGAGCAGTTCTTC. It codes for CASSQDGTEYNEQFF.

This sequence joins TRBV7-9 and TRBJ2-1; no clear D gene. V shed 5 bases and J shed 5 bases, with 7 bases lying between them. Germline V gene sequence: CDR1 SEHNR, CDR2 FQNEAQ (reference sequence). CDR3 length equals 12 residues. CDR3 DNA: TGTGCCAGCAGCCGACTGGACAATGAGCAGTTCTTC. This sequence encodes CASSRLDNEQFF.

This chain links TRBV6-2 or TRBV6-3 with TRBJ1-4; D call uncertain. Trimming took 2 bases from V and 5 from J, leaving 9 bases between them. The germline CDR1 and CDR2 sequences are MNHEY and SVGEGT. This CDR3 is 14 amino acids long. CDR3 DNA sequence: TGTGCCAGCAGTTACCGGGGAGCAAATGAAAAACTGTTTTTT. This gives the protein CASSYRGANEKLFF.

This rearrangement joins TRBV7-6 to TRBJ2-5; 8 nucleotides align to TRBD2. Germline V gene data show CDR1 as SGHVS and CDR2 as FNYEAQ. The CDR3 spans 16 residues. V dropped 4 bases and J dropped 1; count of bases not matched to a gene: 8. CDR3 nucleotide sequence: TGTGCCAGCAGCTCCCCCATCACTAGCGGCCAAGAGACCCAGTACTTC. Translated, it gives CASSSPITSGQETQYF. Supplemented by reference TRBV7-6 and TRBJ2-5, the full variable domain reads GAGVSQSPRYKVTKRGQDVALRCDPISGHVSLYWYRQALGQGPEFLTYFNYEAQQDKSGLPNDRFSAERPEGSISTLTIQRTEQRDSAMYRCASSSPITSGQETQYFGPGTRLLVL.